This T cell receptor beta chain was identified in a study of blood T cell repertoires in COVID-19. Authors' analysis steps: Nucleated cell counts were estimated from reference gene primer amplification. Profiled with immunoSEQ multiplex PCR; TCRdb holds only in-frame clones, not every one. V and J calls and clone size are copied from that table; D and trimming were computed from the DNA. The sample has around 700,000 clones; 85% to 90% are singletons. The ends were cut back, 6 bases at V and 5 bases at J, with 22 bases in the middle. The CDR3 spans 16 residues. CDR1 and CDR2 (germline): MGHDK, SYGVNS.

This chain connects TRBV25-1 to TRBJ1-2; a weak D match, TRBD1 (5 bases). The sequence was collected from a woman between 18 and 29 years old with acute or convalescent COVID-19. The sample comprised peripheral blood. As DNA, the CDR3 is TGTGCCAGCAGCTCTGTGGGGACTCCTCGGGTGTATGGCTACACCTTC. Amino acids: CASSSVGTPRVYGYTF.